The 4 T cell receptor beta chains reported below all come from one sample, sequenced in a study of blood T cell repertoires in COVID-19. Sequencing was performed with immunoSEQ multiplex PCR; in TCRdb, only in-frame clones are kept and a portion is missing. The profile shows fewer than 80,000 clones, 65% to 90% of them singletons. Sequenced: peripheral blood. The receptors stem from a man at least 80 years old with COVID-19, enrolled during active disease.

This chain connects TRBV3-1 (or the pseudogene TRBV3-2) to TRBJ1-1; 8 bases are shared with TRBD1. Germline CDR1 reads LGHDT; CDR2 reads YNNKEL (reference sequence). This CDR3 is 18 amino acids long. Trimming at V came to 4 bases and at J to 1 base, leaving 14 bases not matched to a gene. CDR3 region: CASSPLNRGSPPNTEAFF. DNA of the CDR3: TGTGCCAGCAGCCCCCTTAACAGGGGGTCACCTCCGAACACTGAAGCTTTCTTT.

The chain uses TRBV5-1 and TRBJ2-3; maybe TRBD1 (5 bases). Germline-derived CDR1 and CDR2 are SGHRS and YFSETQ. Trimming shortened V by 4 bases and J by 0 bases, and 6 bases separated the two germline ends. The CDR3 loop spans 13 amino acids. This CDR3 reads CASSAGSTDTQYF. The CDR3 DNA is TGCGCCAGCAGCGCAGGGAGCACAGATACGCAGTATTTT.

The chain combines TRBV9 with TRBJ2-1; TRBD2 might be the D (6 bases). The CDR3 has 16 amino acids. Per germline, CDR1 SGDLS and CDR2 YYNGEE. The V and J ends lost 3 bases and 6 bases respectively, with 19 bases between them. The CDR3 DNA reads TGTGCCAGCAGCGCGGTAACGGGACTCCCCTTCAATGAGCAGTTCTTC. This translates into CASSAVTGLPFNEQFF.

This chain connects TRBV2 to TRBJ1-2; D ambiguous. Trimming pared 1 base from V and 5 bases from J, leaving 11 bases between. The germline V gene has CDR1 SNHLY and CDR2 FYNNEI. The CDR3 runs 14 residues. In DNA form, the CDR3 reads TGTGCCAGCAGTGAAGAAGTGACACCTTATGGCTACACCTTC. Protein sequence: CASSEEVTPYGYTF. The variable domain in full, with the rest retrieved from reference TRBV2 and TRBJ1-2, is EPEVTQTPSHQVTQMGQEVILRCVPISNHLYFYWYRQILGQKVEFLVSFYNNEISEKSEIFDDQFSVERPDGSNFTLKIRSTKLEDSAMYFCASSEEVTPYGYTFGSGTRLTVV.